Sequencing of this T cell receptor (beta chain) was carried out in a study of control samples from healthy donors and cancer patients. Germline V gene data show CDR1 as LGHNT and CDR2 as FRNRAP. J lost 10 bases, V lost 3 bases, and 4 bases had no gene match. The CDR3 has 13 amino acids. This table comes from immunoSEQ multiplex PCR, and its TCRdb copy is limited to in-frame clones, with some not included. The sample shows around 140,000 clones, roughly 93% of them seen only once. Sequenced: blood. The chain employs TRBV12-5 and TRBJ2-1, with 9 bases aligning to TRBD2. This TCR derives from a man aged 18 to 30 in good health. In nucleotides, the CDR3 is TGTGCTAGTGGTTTAGAAGCGGGGGGCGAGCAGTTCTTC. Its translation: CASGLEAGGEQFF. Together with reference TRBV12-5 and TRBJ2-1, the CDR3 gives the full variable domain: DARVTQTPRHKVTEMGQEVTMRCQPILGHNTVFWYRQTMMQGLELLAYFRNRAPLDDSGMPKDRFSAEMPDATLATLKIQPSEPRDSAVYFCASGLEAGGEQFFGPGTRLTVL.